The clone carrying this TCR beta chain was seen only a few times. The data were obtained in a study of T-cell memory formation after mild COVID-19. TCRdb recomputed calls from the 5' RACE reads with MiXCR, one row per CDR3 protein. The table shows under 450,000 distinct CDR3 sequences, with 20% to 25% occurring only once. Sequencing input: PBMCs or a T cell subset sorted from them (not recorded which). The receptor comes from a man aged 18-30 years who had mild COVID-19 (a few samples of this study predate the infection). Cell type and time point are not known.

The CDR3 nucleotides are TGTGCCAGCAGTTACTGGGACAGGGCTTCACCCCTCCACTTT. Translated: CASSYWDRASPLHF. The chain has TRBV6-6 and TRBJ1-6; 9 bases line up with TRBD1. Trimming cost V 1 base and J 9 bases; bases outside gene matches: 1. This CDR3 is built from 14 residues. CDR1 and CDR2 from the germline V gene are MNHNY and SVGAGI (reference sequence).